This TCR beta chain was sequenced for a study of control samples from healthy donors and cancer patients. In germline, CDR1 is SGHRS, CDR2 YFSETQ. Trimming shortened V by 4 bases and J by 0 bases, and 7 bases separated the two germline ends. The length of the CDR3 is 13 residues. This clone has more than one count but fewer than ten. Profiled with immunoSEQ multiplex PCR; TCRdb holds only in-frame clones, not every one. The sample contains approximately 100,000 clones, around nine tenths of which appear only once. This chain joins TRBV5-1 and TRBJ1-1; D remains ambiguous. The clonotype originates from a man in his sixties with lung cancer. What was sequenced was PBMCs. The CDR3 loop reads CASSANLNTEAFF. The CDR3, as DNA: TGCGCCAGCAGCGCCAACTTGAACACTGAAGCTTTCTTT.